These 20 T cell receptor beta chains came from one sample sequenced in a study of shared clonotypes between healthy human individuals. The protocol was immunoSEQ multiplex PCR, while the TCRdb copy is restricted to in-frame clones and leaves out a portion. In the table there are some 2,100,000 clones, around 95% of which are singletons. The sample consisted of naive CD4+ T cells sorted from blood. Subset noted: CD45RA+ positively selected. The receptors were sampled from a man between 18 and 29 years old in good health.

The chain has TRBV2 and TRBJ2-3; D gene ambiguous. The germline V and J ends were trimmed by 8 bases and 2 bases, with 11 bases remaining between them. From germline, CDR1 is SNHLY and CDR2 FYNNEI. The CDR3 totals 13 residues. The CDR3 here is CASATEFTDTQYF. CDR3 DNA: TGTGCCAGCGCTACGGAATTCACAGATACGCAGTATTTT.

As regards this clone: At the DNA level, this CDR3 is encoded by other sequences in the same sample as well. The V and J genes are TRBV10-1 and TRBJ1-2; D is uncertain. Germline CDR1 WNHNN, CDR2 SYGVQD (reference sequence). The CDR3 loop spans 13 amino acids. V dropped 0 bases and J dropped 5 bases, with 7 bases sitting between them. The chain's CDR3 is CASSESGGYGYTF. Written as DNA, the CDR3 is TGCGCCAGCAGTGAGTCGGGAGGTTATGGCTACACCTTC.

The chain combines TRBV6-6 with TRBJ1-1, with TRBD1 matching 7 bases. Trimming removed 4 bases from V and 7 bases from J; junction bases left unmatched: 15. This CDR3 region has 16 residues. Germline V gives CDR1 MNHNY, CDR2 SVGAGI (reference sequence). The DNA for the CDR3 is TGTGCCAGCAGTTCCCCTATCAGGGGGGTGTGGGATGAAGCTTTCTTT. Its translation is CASSSPIRGVWDEAFF.

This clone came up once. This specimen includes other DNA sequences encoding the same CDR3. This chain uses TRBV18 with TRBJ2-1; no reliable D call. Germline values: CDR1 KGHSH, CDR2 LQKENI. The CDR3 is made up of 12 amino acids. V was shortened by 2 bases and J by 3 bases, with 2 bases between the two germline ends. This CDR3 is CASSPYYNEQFF. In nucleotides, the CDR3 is TGTGCCAGCTCACCATACTACAATGAGCAGTTCTTC.

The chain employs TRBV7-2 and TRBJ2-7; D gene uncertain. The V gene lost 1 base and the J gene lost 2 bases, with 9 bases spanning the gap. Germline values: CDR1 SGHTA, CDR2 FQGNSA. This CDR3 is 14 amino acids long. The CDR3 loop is CASSLVSGTYEQYF. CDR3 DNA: TGTGCCAGCAGCTTAGTGTCTGGCACCTACGAGCAGTACTTC.

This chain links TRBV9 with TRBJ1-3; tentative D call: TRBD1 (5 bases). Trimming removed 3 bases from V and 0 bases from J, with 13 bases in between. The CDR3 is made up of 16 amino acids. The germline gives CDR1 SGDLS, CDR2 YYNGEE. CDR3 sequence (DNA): TGTGCCAGCAGCGAAATCGGGACTAGCTCTGGAAACACCATATATTTT. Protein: CASSEIGTSSGNTIYF. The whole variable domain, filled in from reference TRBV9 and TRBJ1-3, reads DSGVTQTPKHLITATGQRVTLRCSPRSGDLSVYWYQQSLDQGLQFLIQYYNGEERAKGNILERFSAQQFPDLHSELNLSSLELGDSALYFCASSEIGTSSGNTIYFGEGSWLTVV.

The CDR3 sequence: CASSSPPRGNNEQFF. CDR3 nucleotides: TGTGCCAGCAGCTCCCCCCCCAGGGGGAACAATGAGCAGTTCTTC. V gene TRBV11-3 combines with J gene TRBJ2-1, with 7 bases identical to TRBD1. The CDR3 spans 15 residues. The germline V gene has CDR1 SGHNT and CDR2 YENEEA. V was clipped by 4 bases and J by 5 bases; unmatched bases: 8.

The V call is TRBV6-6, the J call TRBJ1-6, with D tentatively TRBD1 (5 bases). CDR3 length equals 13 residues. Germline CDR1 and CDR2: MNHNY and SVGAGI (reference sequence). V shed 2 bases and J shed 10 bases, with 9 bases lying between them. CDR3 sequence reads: CASSYGGGSPLHF. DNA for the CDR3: TGTGCCAGCAGTTACGGGGGGGGGTCACCCCTCCACTTT.

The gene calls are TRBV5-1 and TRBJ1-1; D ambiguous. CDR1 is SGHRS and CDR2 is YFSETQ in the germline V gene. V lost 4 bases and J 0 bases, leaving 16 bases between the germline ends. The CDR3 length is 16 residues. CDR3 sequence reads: CASSPGHAPVNTEAFF. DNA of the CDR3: TGCGCCAGCAGCCCAGGTCATGCTCCCGTGAACACTGAAGCTTTCTTT.

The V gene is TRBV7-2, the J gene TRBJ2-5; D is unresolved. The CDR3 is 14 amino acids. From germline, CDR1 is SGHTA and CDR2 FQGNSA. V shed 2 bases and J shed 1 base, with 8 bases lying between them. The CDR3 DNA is TGTGCCAGCAGCTTAAACGGCCCCCAAGAGACCCAGTACTTC. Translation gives CASSLNGPQETQYF.

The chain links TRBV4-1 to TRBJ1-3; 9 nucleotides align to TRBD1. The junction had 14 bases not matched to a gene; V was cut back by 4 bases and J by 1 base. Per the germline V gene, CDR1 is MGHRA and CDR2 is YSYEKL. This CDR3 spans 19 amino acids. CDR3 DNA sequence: TGCGCCAGCAGCCGGACTAAGGGACAGGGTAACCCATCTGGAAACACCATATATTTT. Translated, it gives CASSRTKGQGNPSGNTIYF.

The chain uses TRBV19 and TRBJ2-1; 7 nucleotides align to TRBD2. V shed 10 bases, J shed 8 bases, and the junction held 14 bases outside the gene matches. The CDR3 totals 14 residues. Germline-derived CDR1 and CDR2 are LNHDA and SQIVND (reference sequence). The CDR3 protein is CATQPAGVFYEQFF. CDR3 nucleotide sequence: TGTGCCACCCAGCCCGCGGGAGTATTCTATGAGCAGTTCTTC.

The CDR3 DNA reads as TGTGCCAGCAGCATTTCAAGGCTAGCGGGGCCCTACGAGCAGTACTTC. Protein: CASSISRLAGPYEQYF. The chain couples TRBV9 to TRBJ2-7; TRBD2 matches 9 bases. The germline gives CDR1 SGDLS, CDR2 YYNGEE. This CDR3 comprises 16 residues. V dropped 4 bases and J dropped 2; count of bases not matched to a gene: 10.

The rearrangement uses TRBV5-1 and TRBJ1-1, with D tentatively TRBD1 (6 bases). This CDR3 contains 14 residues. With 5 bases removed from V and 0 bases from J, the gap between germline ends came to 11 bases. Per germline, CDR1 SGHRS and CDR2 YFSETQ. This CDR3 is CASRRRQVNTEAFF. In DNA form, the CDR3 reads TGCGCCAGCAGGCGCCGACAGGTGAACACTGAAGCTTTCTTT.

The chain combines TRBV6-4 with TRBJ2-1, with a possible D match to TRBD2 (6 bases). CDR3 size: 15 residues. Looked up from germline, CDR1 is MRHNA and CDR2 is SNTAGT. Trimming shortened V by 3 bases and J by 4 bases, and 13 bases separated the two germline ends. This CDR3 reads CASSEGGSKYNEQFF. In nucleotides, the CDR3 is TGTGCCAGCAGTGAGGGGGGATCTAAATACAATGAGCAGTTCTTC.

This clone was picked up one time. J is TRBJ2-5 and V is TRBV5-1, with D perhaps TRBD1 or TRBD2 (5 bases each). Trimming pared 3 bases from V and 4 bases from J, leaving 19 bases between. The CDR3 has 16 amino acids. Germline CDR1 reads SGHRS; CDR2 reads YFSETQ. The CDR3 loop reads CASSSHGTVVLETQYF. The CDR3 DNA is TGCGCCAGCAGCTCTCACGGGACGGTTGTTCTAGAGACCCAGTACTTC.

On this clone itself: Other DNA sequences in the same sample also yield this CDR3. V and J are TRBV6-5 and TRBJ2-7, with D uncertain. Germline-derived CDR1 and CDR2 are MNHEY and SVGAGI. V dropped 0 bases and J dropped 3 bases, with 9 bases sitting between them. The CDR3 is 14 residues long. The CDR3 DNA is TGTGCCAGCAGTTACTCACCGGGCAGCTACGAGCAGTACTTC. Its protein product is CASSYSPGSYEQYF.

The CDR3 here is CATSRAPDLYNEQFF. The CDR3 DNA follows: TGTGCCACCAGCAGAGCCCCGGACTTGTACAATGAGCAGTTCTTC. The chain has TRBV15 and TRBJ2-1, with D possibly being TRBD2 (5 bases). CDR1 is LNHNV, CDR2 YYDKDF, per germline (reference sequence). CDR3 length: 15 amino acids. Trimming pared 1 base from V and 4 bases from J, leaving 11 bases between.

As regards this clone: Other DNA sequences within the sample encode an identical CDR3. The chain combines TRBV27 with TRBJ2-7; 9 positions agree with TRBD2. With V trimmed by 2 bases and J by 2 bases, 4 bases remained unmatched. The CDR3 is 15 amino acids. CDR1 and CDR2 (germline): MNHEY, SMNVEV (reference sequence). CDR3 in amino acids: CASSLRLAGPYEQYF. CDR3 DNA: TGTGCCAGCAGTTTAAGGCTAGCGGGGCCCTACGAGCAGTACTTC.

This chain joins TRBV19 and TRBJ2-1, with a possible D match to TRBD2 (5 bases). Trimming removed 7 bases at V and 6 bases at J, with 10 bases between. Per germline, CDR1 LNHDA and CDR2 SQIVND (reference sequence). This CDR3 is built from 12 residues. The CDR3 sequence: CASTSAGNEQFF. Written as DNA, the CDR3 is TGTGCCAGTACCTCGGCGGGCAATGAGCAGTTCTTC.